This paragraph covers one TCR beta chain sequence. The sample originates from a study of blood T cell repertoires in COVID-19. The overall study: Donors in the United States, Italy and Spain gave samples during acute or convalescent COVID-19.

The CDR3 has 14 amino acids. The germline V and J ends were trimmed by 4 bases and 1 base, with 10 bases remaining between them. The germline V gene encodes CDR1 LGHDT and CDR2 YNNKEL (reference sequence). Sequenced by immunoSEQ multiplex PCR; TCRdb stores in-frame clones only, minus some. The sample has some 110,000 clones; over 65% are singletons. This sequence originates from a man aged 30 to 45 with acute or convalescent COVID-19. Input material: peripheral blood. The chain employs TRBV3-1 (or the pseudogene TRBV3-2) and TRBJ2-5, with a weak D call TRBD2 (6 bases). The CDR3 DNA sequence: TGTGCCAGCAGCCGGCGGGACTTCCAAGAGACCCAGTACTTC. It specifies CASSRRDFQETQYF.